One sample yielded the 19 T cell receptor beta chains listed below, sequenced in a study of control samples from healthy donors and cancer patients. Clones were read by immunoSEQ multiplex PCR, and TCRdb kept only the in-frame ones, dropping some. This table has approximately 80,000 clones, roughly nine tenths appearing once. Sequencing used blood. The origin of the receptors is a man aged 25 to 40 in good health.

The J gene is TRBJ2-1, the V gene TRBV4-2; D ambiguous. Germline V lookup: CDR1 LGHNA, CDR2 YNFKEQ. Between the trimmed V and J ends, which lost 1 base and 9 bases, there was a span of 16 bases. The CDR3 has 15 residues. This chain's CDR3 is CASSQVSHPGGEQFF. DNA of the CDR3: TGTGCCAGCAGCCAAGTTAGTCACCCGGGTGGTGAGCAGTTCTTC.

This chain links TRBV5-4 with TRBJ2-7; 8 nucleotides agree with TRBD2. Losses at the gene ends were 4 bases for V and 6 bases for J; bases not matched to a gene: 12. Germline V gene lookup returns CDR1 SGHNT and CDR2 YYREEE (reference sequence). This CDR3 is built from 15 residues. This CDR3 is CASSRGGSSSVEQYF. The CDR3, as DNA: TGTGCCAGCAGCCGGGGGGGGTCTAGCTCTGTCGAGCAGTACTTC.

This chain uses TRBV5-4 with TRBJ1-6; tentative D call: TRBD1 (5 bases). Trimming removed 4 bases from V and 10 bases from J, with 18 bases in between. This CDR3 is built from 15 residues. Per the germline V gene, CDR1 is SGHNT and CDR2 is YYREEE (reference sequence). CDR3 nucleotide sequence: TGTGCCAGCAGCGCAAGGGGCGGAGGCGGATCACCCCTCCACTTT. It codes for CASSARGGGGSPLHF.

This clone appeared once. This chain links TRBV29-1 with TRBJ2-7, with a tentative D call TRBD1 (6 bases). Trimming took off 7 bases at V and 0 bases at J, with 13 bases between the two ends. This CDR3 is 13 amino acids long. CDR1 is SQVTM, CDR2 ANQGSEA, per germline. The CDR3 sequence: CSAQTGNSYEQYF. CDR3 bases: TGCAGCGCCCAGACAGGAAACTCCTACGAGCAGTACTTC.

A single count supports this clone. This rearrangement joins TRBV6-4 to TRBJ2-7; the match to TRBD2 covers 8 bases. CDR3 length: 15 residues. Unmatched junction bases numbered 11, after V lost 7 bases and J lost 3 bases. Germline V gives CDR1 MRHNA, CDR2 SNTAGT. CDR3: CASTNISGSSYEQYF. In DNA form, the CDR3 reads TGTGCCAGCACTAACATAAGCGGGAGTAGCTACGAGCAGTACTTC.

The chain carries TRBV5-8 and TRBJ1-4, with D maybe TRBD1 (5 bases). The CDR3 consists of 16 residues. Looked up from germline, CDR1 is SGHTS and CDR2 is YDEGEE. The ends were cut back, 1 base at V and 5 bases at J, with 15 bases in the middle. CDR3 in DNA: TGTGCCAGCAGCTTGTATCGGGGGACGGTGAATGAAAAACTGTTTTTT. Amino acid sequence: CASSLYRGTVNEKLFF.

This rearrangement joins TRBV27 to TRBJ2-3; D remains ambiguous. V was trimmed by 3 bases and J by 7 bases, leaving 5 bases between them. This CDR3 region has 11 residues. CDR1 is MNHEY and CDR2 is SMNVEV in the germline V gene (reference sequence). In nucleotides, the CDR3 is TGTGCCAGCAGTTTCCGAAATACGCAGTATTTT. This translates into CASSFRNTQYF.

The chain joins TRBV19 to TRBJ2-4; maybe TRBD2 (6 bases). V was clipped by 0 bases and J by 8 bases, with 11 bases between them. CDR1 and CDR2 from the germline V gene are LNHDA and SQIVND (reference sequence). There are 14 residues in the CDR3. The CDR3 DNA sequence: TGTGCCAGTAGTATAGACGCGTCGGGGGACATTCAGTACTTC. It codes for CASSIDASGDIQYF. The variable domain in full, completed from reference TRBV19 and TRBJ2-4, reads DGGITQSPKYLFRKEGQNVTLSCEQNLNHDAMYWYRQDPGQGLRLIYYSQIVNDFQKGDIAEGYSVSREKKESFPLTVTSAQKNPTAFYLCASSIDASGDIQYFGAGTRLSVL.

The chain employs TRBV29-1 and TRBJ2-2; possible D gene TRBD2, 6 bases. The CDR3 runs to 13 residues. CDR1 and CDR2 from the germline V gene are SQVTM and ANQGSEA. The V and J ends lost 7 bases and 4 bases respectively, with 13 bases between them. The CDR3 DNA follows: TGCAGCGCTGGGCTGGGGGGCACCGGGGAGCTGTTTTTT. Residues: CSAGLGGTGELFF.

This rearrangement joins TRBV4-1 to TRBJ2-7, with D unclear. The CDR3 contains 14 residues. Between the trimmed V and J ends, which lost 4 bases and 3 bases, there was a span of 13 bases. Germline lookup yields CDR1 MGHRA and CDR2 YSYEKL. CDR3 sequence reads: CASSPSEDNYEQYF. The CDR3 DNA follows: TGCGCCAGCAGCCCCTCCGAAGACAACTACGAGCAGTACTTC.

The chain uses TRBV27 and TRBJ2-7; 7 bases fit TRBD1. Germline V gives CDR1 MNHEY, CDR2 SMNVEV (reference sequence). V lost 6 bases, J lost 2 bases, and 1 base stayed unmatched. This CDR3 is built from 12 residues. The CDR3 region has the DNA TGTGCCAGCAGGGACAGGACCTACGAGCAGTACTTC. Translation: CASRDRTYEQYF.

The chain employs TRBV28 and TRBJ1-2; D is uncertain. Germline loops: CDR1 MDHEN, CDR2 SYDVKM. The CDR3 has 14 amino acids. Trimming took 1 base from V and 8 from J, leaving 14 bases between them. The CDR3, as DNA: TGTGCCAGCAGTTTATCGACAAGGTGGCGGGGCTACACCTTC. This gives the protein CASSLSTRWRGYTF.

This clone was detected once. The V gene is TRBV4-1, the J gene TRBJ2-1; D unresolved. Germline-derived CDR1 and CDR2 are MGHRA and YSYEKL. CDR3 length: 17 residues. V was trimmed by 0 bases and J by 6 bases, leaving 18 bases between them. The CDR3 loop reads CASSQDRDFTSPNEQFF. CDR3 nucleotides: TGCGCCAGCAGCCAAGATCGCGACTTTACCTCCCCCAATGAGCAGTTCTTC.

The genes are TRBV19 and TRBJ2-7, with D possibly being TRBD1 (6 bases). Looked up from germline, CDR1 is LNHDA and CDR2 is SQIVND (reference sequence). This CDR3 spans 15 amino acids. V was clipped by 1 base and J by 2 bases, with 12 bases between them. In DNA, the CDR3 is TGTGCCAGTAGTATAGGGGCAGGGGCCCCCTACGAGCAGTACTTC. Its translation is CASSIGAGAPYEQYF.

The chain recombines TRBV20-1 with TRBJ2-7; D remains ambiguous. With 0 bases removed from V and 6 bases from J, the gap between germline ends came to 6 bases. CDR1 DFQATT and CDR2 SNEGSKA come from the germline V gene (reference sequence). CDR3 size: 11 residues. The chain's CDR3 is CSARDLSEQYF. CDR3 nucleotide sequence: TGCAGTGCTAGAGATCTGTCCGAGCAGTACTTC.

The chain employs TRBV6-2 or TRBV6-3 and TRBJ2-5; TRBD2 is a possible D gene (6 bases). Germline V CDR1 and CDR2: MNHEY, SVGEGT. The V and J ends lost 5 bases and 4 bases respectively, with 14 bases between them. The CDR3 has 14 amino acids. This CDR3 is CASSRGTGLETQYF. The CDR3 nucleotides read TGTGCCAGCAGTCGCGGGACTGGGCTAGAGACCCAGTACTTC.

This chain connects TRBV7-3 to TRBJ2-3; 7 positions agree with TRBD2. The germline gives CDR1 SGHTA, CDR2 FQGTGA. The J segment lost 6 bases and the V segment lost 5 bases, leaving 8 bases of the junction unmatched. The CDR3 consists of 14 residues. The CDR3 DNA reads as TGTGCCAGCAGCGTCGCTAGCGGTGGGGATACGCAGTATTTT. It encodes CASSVASGGDTQYF. The whole variable domain, remainder taken from reference TRBV7-3 and TRBJ2-3, is GAGVSQTPSNKVTEKGKYVELRCDPISGHTALYWYRQSLGQGPEFLIYFQGTGAADDSGLPNDRFFAVRPEGSVSTLKIQRTERGDSAVYLCASSVASGGDTQYFGPGTRLTVL.

The CDR3, as DNA: TGTGCCAGCAGTTCAGGAATCGGCTACACCTTC. Its translation is CASSSGIGYTF. This chain joins TRBV28 and TRBJ1-2; D uncertain. The germline V gene has CDR1 MDHEN and CDR2 SYDVKM. The CDR3 has 11 amino acids. V was pared by 4 bases and J by 8 bases, with 8 bases between.

The rearrangement links TRBV19 to TRBJ2-7; TRBD2 matches 9 bases. Germline lookup yields CDR1 LNHDA and CDR2 SQIVND (reference sequence). This CDR3 region has 16 residues. Losses at the gene ends were 4 bases for V and 5 bases for J; bases not matched to a gene: 12. This CDR3 is CASSTVVASGIDEQYF. The CDR3 DNA follows: TGTGCCAGTAGTACAGTCGTGGCTAGCGGGATAGACGAGCAGTACTTC.